A single sample is the source of the 5 T cell receptor beta chains below, sequenced in a study of T cell repertoires in aging, cancer and after chemotherapy. The template was genomic DNA from peripheral blood, not RNA. A mixed TRB-A/B primer pool amplified rearranged TRB by multiplex touch-down PCR. One entry per CDR3 protein, called by TCRdb with MiXCR from the multiplex PCR reads. Seen here are 2,500 to 3,500 distinct CDR3 sequences, 30% observed once, and the top ten hold over 12%. What was sequenced was blood. These receptors were taken from a human donor in good health.

This clonotype has more than one count but fewer than ten. The chain recombines TRBV6-1 with TRBJ2-7; 16 bases are shared with TRBD2. In germline, CDR1 is MNHNS, CDR2 SASEGT. The length of the CDR3 is 19 residues. After removal of 6 bases from V and 4 bases from J, the junction contained 15 bases not matched to a gene. The CDR3 sequence: CASSQRTGTSGRARYEQYF. In DNA form, the CDR3 reads TGTGCCAGCAGCCAAAGGACCGGGACTAGCGGGAGGGCCCGGTACGAGCAGTACTTC.

The chain has TRBV7-3 and TRBJ2-1; D possibly corresponds to TRBD2 (7 bases). CDR3 size: 16 residues. V lost 6 bases and J lost 2, with 17 bases in between. The V gene's germline CDR1 is SGHTA and CDR2 FQGTGA. The CDR3 nucleotides are TGTGCCAGCAGTGTCCTGGGCGGGGGCCCCTACAATGAGCAGTTCTTC. As protein: CASSVLGGGPYNEQFF.

The V call is TRBV29-1, the J call TRBJ2-1, with TRBD1 as a possible D gene (6 bases). V shed 6 bases and J shed 3 bases, with 9 bases lying between them. CDR1 is SQVTM and CDR2 is ANQGSEA in the germline V gene. CDR3 length: 12 residues. The CDR3 nucleotides read TGCAGCGTAGCAGGGGACTACAATGAGCAGTTCTTC. It encodes CSVAGDYNEQFF.

The rearrangement links TRBV25-1 to TRBJ1-6, with D unresolved. Germline-derived CDR1 and CDR2 are MGHDK and SYGVNS. Trimming cost V 4 bases and J 8 bases, with 9 bases left between them. The CDR3 loop spans 13 amino acids. CDR3 sequence: CASSGQEHSPLHF. The DNA for the CDR3 is TGTGCCAGCAGTGGGCAGGAACATTCACCCCTCCACTTT. Looking up the rest from reference TRBV25-1 and TRBJ1-6 gives the full variable domain: EADIYQTPRYLVIGTGKKITLECSQTMGHDKMYWYQQDPGMELHLIHYSYGVNSTEKGDLSSESTVSRIRTEHFPLTLESARPSHTSQYLCASSGQEHSPLHFGNGTRLTVT.

Worth noting for this clonotype: A junction boundary mismatches the germline segment, possibly from a read error. The chain combines TRBV18 with TRBJ2-7; 7 bases align to TRBD1. CDR1 and CDR2 from the germline V gene are KGHSH and LQKENI. The length of the CDR3 is 16 residues. CDR3 nucleotides: TGTGTCAGCTCAGCTCAACCCACAGGGGATACCTACGAGCAGTACTTC. Translated: CVSSAQPTGDTYEQYF.